Detailed here is one T cell receptor beta chain. Its specificity is not known. V trimming: 1 base; J trimming: 5 bases; junction bases outside the gene matches: 10. CDR3 length equals 16 residues. The germline V gene encodes CDR1 SGHTA and CDR2 FQGNSA. TCRdb called the RT-PCR reads again in MiXCR, with one record for every CDR3 protein. The sample lists roughly 650,000 distinct CDR3 sequences; 15% to 19% were seen once. This sample was included in a study of response to subunit inactivated influenza vaccine. Study-level results: Each seasonal influenza vaccination recruits few new T cells, the authors suggested.

The V and J genes are TRBV7-2 and TRBJ2-7; 8 nucleotides line up with TRBD1. The sample here was PBMCs from blood, taken 11 to 12 days after vaccination. The TCR originated in a man between 50 and 59 years old who received an inactivated influenza vaccine. The CDR3 DNA sequence: TGTGCCAGCAGCTTAGGCGCCGGGACAGGTGCCCACGAGCAGTACTTC. It codes for CASSLGAGTGAHEQYF.